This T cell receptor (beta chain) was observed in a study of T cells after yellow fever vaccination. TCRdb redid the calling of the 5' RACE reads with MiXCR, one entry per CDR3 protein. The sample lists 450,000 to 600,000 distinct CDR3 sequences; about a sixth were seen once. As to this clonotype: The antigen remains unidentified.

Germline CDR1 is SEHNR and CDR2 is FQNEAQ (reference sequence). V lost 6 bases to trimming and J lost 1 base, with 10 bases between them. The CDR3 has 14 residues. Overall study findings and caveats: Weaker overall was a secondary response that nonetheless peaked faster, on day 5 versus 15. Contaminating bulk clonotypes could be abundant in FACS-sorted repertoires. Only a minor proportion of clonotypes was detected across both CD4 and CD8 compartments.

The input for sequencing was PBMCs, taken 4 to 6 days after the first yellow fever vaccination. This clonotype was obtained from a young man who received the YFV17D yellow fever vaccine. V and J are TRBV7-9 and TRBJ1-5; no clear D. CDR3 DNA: TGTGCCAGCAGTCCCCTCCTAAGCAATCAGCCCCAGCATTTT. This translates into CASSPLLSNQPQHF.